The 21 T cell receptor beta chains in this list originate from one sample, sequenced in a study of spatial heterogeneity in lung cancer. TCRdb reanalysed the 5' RACE reads using MiXCR and keeps one entry per CDR3 protein. The sample holds 30,000 to 50,000 distinct CDR3 sequences, around 5.8% seen once. The time point was: sample taken at primary tumor resection. TCRs were sequenced from unsorted whole RNA of tumor, nontumor lung or PBMC. Sequenced material: PBMCs, taken at surgery. The origin of the receptors is a male donor with early-stage non-small cell lung cancer.

This clonotype was detected many times. The chain combines TRBV20-1 with TRBJ2-3; 7 nucleotides match TRBD2. V shed 3 bases, J shed 4 bases, and the junction held 7 bases outside the gene matches. The germline V gene encodes CDR1 DFQATT and CDR2 SNEGSKA (reference sequence). The CDR3 consists of 14 residues. In DNA, the CDR3 is TGCAGTGCTAGGAAGCGGGGTAAAGCAGATACGCAGTATTTT. This gives the protein CSARKRGKADTQYF.

This clonotype was counted at least ten times. In DNA, the CDR3 is TGTGCCAGCAGTCTAGCCCCCGGTAGAACCTACGAGCAGTACTTC. Residues: CASSLAPGRTYEQYF. V is TRBV28 and J is TRBJ2-7, with D tentatively TRBD2 (5 bases). Trimming removed 5 bases from V and 2 bases from J, with 16 bases in between. Germline CDR1 is MDHEN and CDR2 is SYDVKM. The CDR3 has 15 residues. Filled out from reference TRBV28 and TRBJ2-7, the complete variable domain reads DVKVTQSSRYLVKRTGEKVFLECVQDMDHENMFWYRQDPGLGLRLIYFSYDVKMKEKGDIPEGYSVSREKKERFSLILESASTNQTSMYLCASSLAPGRTYEQYFGPGTRLTVT.

This clonotype was seen a handful of times. V and J are TRBV4-2 and TRBJ1-1; D not certain. Trimming stripped 4 bases from V and 4 bases from J, with 10 bases between. Germline V gene data show CDR1 as LGHNA and CDR2 as YNFKEQ. The CDR3 length is 13 residues. The CDR3 reads CASSPRGATEAFF. The DNA of the CDR3 is TGTGCCAGCAGCCCTCGGGGTGCCACTGAAGCTTTCTTT.

This chain joins TRBV3-1 and TRBJ2-7, with 9 nucleotides matching TRBD1. From germline, CDR1 is LGHDT and CDR2 YNNKEL (reference sequence). V shed 4 bases and J 3 bases; nucleotides not matched to a gene: 4. The CDR3 is made up of 14 amino acids. The chain's CDR3 is CASSPGQGIYEQYF. The CDR3 DNA reads TGTGCCAGCAGCCCTGGACAGGGGATCTACGAGCAGTACTTC.

This clonotype has at least ten counts. This chain connects TRBV27 to TRBJ2-7; D is perhaps TRBD1 or TRBD2 (5 bases each). Germline loops: CDR1 MNHEY, CDR2 SMNVEV (reference sequence). This CDR3 is built from 14 residues. V lost 7 bases and J lost 3, with 16 bases in between. The CDR3 nucleotides read TGTGCCAGCAAGCGGCAGGGTACCTACTACGAGCAGTACTTC. Its protein product is CASKRQGTYYEQYF.

This clonotype was counted a few times. The rearrangement uses TRBV9 and TRBJ1-2, with a tentative D call TRBD1 (6 bases). There are 14 residues in the CDR3. V was shortened by 0 bases and J by 4 bases, with 10 bases between the two germline ends. Germline loops: CDR1 SGDLS, CDR2 YYNGEE. CDR3 DNA sequence: TGTGCCAGCAGCGTAGGGCAGGGGCCCTATGGCTACACCTTC. Protein: CASSVGQGPYGYTF.

This clonotype was observed at least ten times. The rearrangement joins TRBV5-1 to TRBJ1-5; no firm D call. The germline V gene encodes CDR1 SGHRS and CDR2 YFSETQ. This CDR3 has 15 amino acids. Trimming cost V 4 bases and J 4 bases, with 15 bases left between them. CDR3 bases: TGCGCCAGCAGCCTGAGCGGGTCAGCAAATCAGCCCCAGCATTTT. Its protein product is CASSLSGSANQPQHF. Full variable domain (rest looked up from reference TRBV5-1 and TRBJ1-5): KAGVTQTPRYLIKTRGQQVTLSCSPISGHRSVSWYQQTPGQGLQFLFEYFSETQRNKGNFPGRFSGRQFSNSRSEMNVSTLELGDSALYLCASSLSGSANQPQHFGDGTRLSIL.

V is TRBV14 and J is TRBJ2-7; 10 bases fit TRBD2. V was clipped by 3 bases and J by 2 bases; unmatched bases: 7. This CDR3 comprises 16 residues. The V gene's germline CDR1 is SGHDN and CDR2 FVKESK. The DNA of the CDR3 is TGTGCCAGCAGCCAGCTGACTAGCGGGCCTCCCTACGAGCAGTACTTC. Residues: CASSQLTSGPPYEQYF.

Ten or more counts support this clonotype. V and J are TRBV18 and TRBJ1-3; D is possibly TRBD1 (5 bases). There are 16 residues in the CDR3. Trimming took 0 bases from V and 4 from J, leaving 13 bases between them. Germline CDR1 KGHSH, CDR2 LQKENI. The CDR3 nucleotides read TGTGCCAGCTCACCACCGGCCCAGGGAGCAGGAAACACCATATATTTT. As protein: CASSPPAQGAGNTIYF.

This clonotype was seen at least ten times. V and J are TRBV28 and TRBJ2-6, with D tentatively TRBD2 (5 bases). The V end was cut by 2 bases, the J end by 2 bases, with 7 bases between. This CDR3 comprises 15 residues. The germline V gene has CDR1 MDHEN and CDR2 SYDVKM. In DNA, the CDR3 is TGTGCCAGCAGTTTAGCCGGGACTGGGGCCAACGTCCTGACTTTC. It is translated as CASSLAGTGANVLTF.

The table lists this clonotype with many counts. This chain uses TRBV5-1 with TRBJ2-3; 9 nucleotides match TRBD2. After removal of 8 bases from V and 0 bases from J, the junction contained 4 bases not matched to a gene. The CDR3 spans 14 residues. CDR1 SGHRS and CDR2 YFSETQ come from the germline V gene. In nucleotides, the CDR3 is TGCGCCAGTCGACTAGCGGAAAGCACAGATACGCAGTATTTT. Residues: CASRLAESTDTQYF.

This clonotype was seen many times. J is TRBJ2-7 and V is TRBV27, with TRBD2 matching 9 bases. The CDR3 sequence is 17 residues long. The V gene end was trimmed by 1 base and the J gene end by 3 bases; junction bases not matched to a gene: 10. Looked up from germline, CDR1 is MNHEY and CDR2 is SMNVEV (reference sequence). The CDR3 spells CASSLWGGAGGNYEQYF. The CDR3 nucleotides read TGTGCCAGCAGTTTATGGGGCGGTGCGGGGGGGAACTACGAGCAGTACTTC.

The sample holds a few counts of this clonotype. The rearrangement joins TRBV19 to TRBJ1-5; D unresolved. The CDR3 is made up of 12 amino acids. Germline CDR1 LNHDA, CDR2 SQIVND (reference sequence). V was clipped by 3 bases and J by 6 bases, with 6 bases between them. This CDR3 is CASSIFSQPQHF. The CDR3 DNA reads as TGTGCCAGTAGTATCTTTAGTCAGCCCCAGCATTTT.

This clonotype was detected many times. The rearrangement joins TRBV28 to TRBJ2-2; D is perhaps TRBD1 (8 bases). This CDR3 is built from 16 residues. V was pared by 8 bases and J by 5 bases, with 21 bases between. CDR1 is MDHEN, CDR2 SYDVKM, per germline. CDR3 coding DNA: TGTGCCAGCCCAGGGGGCGGGGGTTATTCTACCGGGGAGCTGTTTTTT. Its translation: CASPGGGGYSTGELFF.

This clonotype came up a few times. This sequence joins TRBV27 and TRBJ2-5, with D maybe TRBD2 (5 bases). The CDR3 is 15 residues long. Germline V gives CDR1 MNHEY, CDR2 SMNVEV (reference sequence). Trimming shortened V by 2 bases and J by 1 base, and 11 bases separated the two germline ends. As DNA, the CDR3 is TGTGCCAGCAGTTTAGTTGGCGGGCTCCAAGAGACCCAGTACTTC. It yields the protein CASSLVGGLQETQYF.

By share of the sample, this clonotype is medium-sized. This rearrangement joins TRBV10-3 to TRBJ1-1; D may be TRBD1 (5 bases). This CDR3 is built from 14 residues. Germline V gene lookup returns CDR1 ENHRY and CDR2 SYGVKD. Trimming shortened V by 4 bases and J by 3 bases, and 12 bases separated the two germline ends. The CDR3 region has the DNA TGTGCCATCAGTGGCAGGGAGGTAGACACTGAAGCTTTCTTT. Translated, it gives CAISGREVDTEAFF.

This clonotype was seen repeatedly, ten times or more. CDR3 loop: CASSHTGQSSYNEQFF. CDR3 coding DNA: TGTGCCAGCAGCCATACGGGACAAAGCTCCTACAATGAGCAGTTCTTC. The chain combines TRBV6-2 or TRBV6-3 with TRBJ2-1, with TRBD1 as a possible D gene (6 bases). This CDR3 comprises 16 residues. CDR1 is MNHEY, CDR2 SVGEGT, per germline. Trimming took off 6 bases at V and 0 bases at J, with 15 bases between the two ends.

There are many counts of this clonotype. This rearrangement joins TRBV3-1 to TRBJ2-7, with unresolved D. Between the trimmed V and J ends, which lost 4 bases and 5 bases, there was a span of 21 bases. The CDR3 has 16 amino acids. Per germline, CDR1 LGHDT and CDR2 YNNKEL (reference sequence). CDR3 residues: CASSRQTSRAWDEQYF. The CDR3 nucleotides are TGTGCCAGCAGCCGCCAGACATCCCGCGCTTGGGACGAGCAGTACTTC.

This clonotype has ten or more counts. The chain employs TRBV5-1 and TRBJ2-3; TRBD1 agrees at 7 bases. The germline V gene encodes CDR1 SGHRS and CDR2 YFSETQ. V was clipped by 0 bases and J by 4 bases; unmatched bases: 8. The CDR3 sequence is 16 residues long. The CDR3 DNA is TGCGCCAGCAGCTTGGCTTTCAGGGGGTTGTCAGATACGCAGTATTTT. Translation gives CASSLAFRGLSDTQYF.

This clonotype was picked up a small number of times. The chain links TRBV7-2 to TRBJ1-5; D may be TRBD1 (5 bases). The CDR3 loop spans 15 amino acids. The germline gives CDR1 SGHTA, CDR2 FQGNSA. Trimming shortened V by 6 bases and J by 3 bases, and 15 bases separated the two germline ends. This CDR3 is CASSPYAGLNQPQHF. The CDR3 DNA is TGTGCCAGCAGTCCCTACGCAGGGCTCAATCAGCCCCAGCATTTT.

The rearrangement links TRBV25-1 to TRBJ2-2; D is ambiguous. This CDR3 contains 11 residues. Germline V lookup: CDR1 MGHDK, CDR2 SYGVNS. The V and J ends lost 6 bases and 3 bases respectively, with 2 bases between them. The CDR3 DNA follows: TGTGCCAGCAGAGACACCGGGGAGCTGTTTTTT. The encoded protein is CASRDTGELFF.